This T cell receptor (beta chain) was sequenced for a study of post-analysis software for immune sequencing data. Study in general: The cohort encompassed relapsing-remitting, secondary progressive and progressive-relapsing multiple sclerosis disease courses.

Unique molecular identifiers were built into the TCR beta cDNA libraries. T cells numbering roughly 1 to 10 million gave rise to roughly 0.5 million cDNA molecules. TCRdb called the PCR reads again in MiXCR, with one record for every CDR3 protein. Here the sample spans approximately 630,000 distinct CDR3 sequences, about 60% being singletons. This CDR3 contains 14 residues. Germline CDR1 is SGHRS and CDR2 is YFSETQ. Trimming took 5 bases from V and 3 from J, leaving 14 bases between them. Details on this clonotype: Its matching antigen is unknown.

Study observations and caveats: Normalized Chao1 diversity was significantly reduced in patients versus controls. The study found TRBV5-6, TRBV5-1 and TRBV20-1 among five or six TRBV segments more frequent in patients than controls. When the samples were clustered directly with F measure, those that had been prepared in the same batch showed strong co-clustering.

Sequencing input: blood. The gene calls are TRBV5-1 and TRBJ2-5; D is perhaps TRBD1 (5 bases). The sequence came from a girl between 2 and 10 years old with multiple sclerosis. CDR3 coding DNA: TGCGCCAGCAGTGAGATGCAGGGCAAAGAGACCCAGTACTTC. Translation: CASSEMQGKETQYF.